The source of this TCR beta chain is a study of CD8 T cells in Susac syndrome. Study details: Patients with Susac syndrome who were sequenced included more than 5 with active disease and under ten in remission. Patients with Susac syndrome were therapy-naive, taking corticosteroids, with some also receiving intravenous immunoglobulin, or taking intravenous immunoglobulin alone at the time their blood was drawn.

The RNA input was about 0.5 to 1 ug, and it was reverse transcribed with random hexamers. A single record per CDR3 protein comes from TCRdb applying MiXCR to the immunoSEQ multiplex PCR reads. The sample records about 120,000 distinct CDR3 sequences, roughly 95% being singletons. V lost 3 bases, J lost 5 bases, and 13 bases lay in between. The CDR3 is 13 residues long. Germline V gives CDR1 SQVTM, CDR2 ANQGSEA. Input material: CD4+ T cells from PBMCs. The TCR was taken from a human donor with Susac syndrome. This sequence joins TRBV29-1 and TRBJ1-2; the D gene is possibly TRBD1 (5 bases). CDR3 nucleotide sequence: TGCAGCGTTGACAGGGATGAGGGTTATGGCTACACCTTC. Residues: CSVDRDEGYGYTF. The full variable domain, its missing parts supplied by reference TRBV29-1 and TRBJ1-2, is SAVISQKPSRDICQRGTSLTIQCQVDSQVTMMFWYRQQPGQSLTLIATANQGSEATYESGFVIDKFPISRPNLTFSTLTVSNMSPEDSSIYLCSVDRDEGYGYTFGSGTRLTVV.